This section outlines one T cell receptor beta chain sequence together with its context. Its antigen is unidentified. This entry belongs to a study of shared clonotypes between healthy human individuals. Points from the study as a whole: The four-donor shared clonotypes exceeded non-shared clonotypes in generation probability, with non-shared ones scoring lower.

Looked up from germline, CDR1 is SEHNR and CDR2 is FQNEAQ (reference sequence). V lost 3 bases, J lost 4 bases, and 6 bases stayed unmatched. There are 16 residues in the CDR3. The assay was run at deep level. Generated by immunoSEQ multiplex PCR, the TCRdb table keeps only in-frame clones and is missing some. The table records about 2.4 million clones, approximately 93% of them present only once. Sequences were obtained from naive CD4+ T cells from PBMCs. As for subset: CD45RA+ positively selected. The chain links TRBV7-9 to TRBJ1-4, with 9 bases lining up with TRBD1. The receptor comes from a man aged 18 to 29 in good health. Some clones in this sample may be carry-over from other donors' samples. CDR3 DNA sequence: TGTGCCAGCAGCTTGGGAAGGACAGGGGTTAATGAAAAACTGTTTTTT. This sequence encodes CASSLGRTGVNEKLFF.